This T cell receptor beta chain was sequenced in a study of shared clonotypes between healthy human individuals. Whole-study findings and limits: Non-shared clonotypes displayed generation probabilities falling below those of clonotypes present in all four donors. An effect of sequencing depth on clonotype sharing among donors was expected.

Every contributor of samples was a Caucasian grown-up residing in Nashville, Tennessee. In the source study's methods: Owing to the provision of junction-only sequences devoid of quality scores by immunoSEQ, filtering differed. Method: immunoSEQ multiplex PCR; TCRdb's copy keeps in-frame clones and lacks some. V, J and clone size were drawn from that table, and D and trimming were deduced from the DNA. The data hold approximately 940,000 clones, with more than 75% observed a single time. A word on this clone: Its antigen is unknown.

Germline V CDR1 and CDR2: ENHRY, SYGVKD. The V gene lost 8 bases and the J gene lost 0 bases, with 17 bases spanning the gap. The CDR3 loop spans 15 amino acids. The gene calls are TRBV10-3 and TRBJ2-7; tentatively, D is TRBD2 (6 bases). The sequenced sample consisted of memory CD4+ T cells sorted from blood. Subset: CD45RA-negative fraction. The sequence was collected from a man between 18 and 29 years old in good health. CDR3 protein: CAIQQDAGSSYEQYF. CDR3 coding DNA: TGTGCCATCCAGCAAGACGCGGGGAGCTCCTACGAGCAGTACTTC.